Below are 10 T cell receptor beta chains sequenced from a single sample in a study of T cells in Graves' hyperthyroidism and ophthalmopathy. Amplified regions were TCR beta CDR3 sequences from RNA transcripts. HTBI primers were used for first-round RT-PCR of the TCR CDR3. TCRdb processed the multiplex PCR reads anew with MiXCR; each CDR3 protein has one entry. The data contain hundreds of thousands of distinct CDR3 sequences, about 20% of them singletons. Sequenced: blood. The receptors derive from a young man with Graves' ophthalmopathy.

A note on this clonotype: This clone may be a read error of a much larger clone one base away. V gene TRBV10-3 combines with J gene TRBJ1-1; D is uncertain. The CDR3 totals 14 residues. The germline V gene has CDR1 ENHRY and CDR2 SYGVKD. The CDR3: CAISAPGRNTEASF. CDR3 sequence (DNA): TGTGCCATCAGTGCCCCGGGTAGGAACACTGAAGCTTCCTTT.

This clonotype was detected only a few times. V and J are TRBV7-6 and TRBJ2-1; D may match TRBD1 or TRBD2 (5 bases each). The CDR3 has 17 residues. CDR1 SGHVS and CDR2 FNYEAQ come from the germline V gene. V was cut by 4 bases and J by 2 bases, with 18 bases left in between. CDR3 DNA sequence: TGTGCCAGCAGCTCCGGGATGCTCGGGACCCCCTACAATGAGCAGTTCTTC. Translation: CASSSGMLGTPYNEQFF.

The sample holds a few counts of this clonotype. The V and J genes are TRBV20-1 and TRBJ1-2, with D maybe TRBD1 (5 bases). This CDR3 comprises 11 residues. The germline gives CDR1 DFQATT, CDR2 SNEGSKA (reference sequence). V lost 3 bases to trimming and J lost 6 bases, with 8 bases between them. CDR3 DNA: TGCAGTGCTAGCAGGGTGGATGGCTACACCTTC. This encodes CSASRVDGYTF.

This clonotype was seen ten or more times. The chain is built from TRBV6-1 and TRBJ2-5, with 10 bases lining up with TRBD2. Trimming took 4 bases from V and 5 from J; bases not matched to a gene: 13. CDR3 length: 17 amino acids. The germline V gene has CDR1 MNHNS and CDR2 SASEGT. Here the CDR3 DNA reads TGTGCCAGCAGTGGACTTCCTAGCGGGAGTGCCGGGGAGACCCAGTACTTC. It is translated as CASSGLPSGSAGETQYF.

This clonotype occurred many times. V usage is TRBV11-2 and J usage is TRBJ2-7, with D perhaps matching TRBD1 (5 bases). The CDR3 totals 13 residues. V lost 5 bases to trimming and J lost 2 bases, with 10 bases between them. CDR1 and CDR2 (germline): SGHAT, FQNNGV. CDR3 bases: TGTGCCAGCAGCCAGACAGAAACCTACGAGCAGTACTTC. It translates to CASSQTETYEQYF.

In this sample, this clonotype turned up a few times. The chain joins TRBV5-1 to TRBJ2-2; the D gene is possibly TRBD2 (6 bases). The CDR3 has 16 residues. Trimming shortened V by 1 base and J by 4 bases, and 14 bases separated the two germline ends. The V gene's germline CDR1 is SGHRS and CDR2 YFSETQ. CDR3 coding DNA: TGCGCCAGCAGCTTGAGGGTTAGCGGCCCCACCGGGGAGCTGTTTTTT. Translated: CASSLRVSGPTGELFF.

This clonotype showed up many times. For the CDR3, the DNA is TGTGCCAGCAGCTTACGCTCCGCGCACAGCTCCTACGAGCAGTACTTC. This encodes CASSLRSAHSSYEQYF. The chain combines TRBV11-1 with TRBJ2-7, with D unclear. The CDR3 sequence is 16 residues long. In germline, CDR1 is SGHAT, CDR2 FQDESV (reference sequence). V was shortened by 2 bases and J by 0 bases, with 14 bases between the two germline ends.

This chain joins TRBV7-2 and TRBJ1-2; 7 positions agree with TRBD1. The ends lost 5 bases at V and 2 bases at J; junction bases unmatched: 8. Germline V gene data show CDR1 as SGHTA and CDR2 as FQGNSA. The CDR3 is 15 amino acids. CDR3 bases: TGTGCCAGCAGCCTGCAGACAGGGTGGAACTATGGCTACACCTTC. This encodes CASSLQTGWNYGYTF.

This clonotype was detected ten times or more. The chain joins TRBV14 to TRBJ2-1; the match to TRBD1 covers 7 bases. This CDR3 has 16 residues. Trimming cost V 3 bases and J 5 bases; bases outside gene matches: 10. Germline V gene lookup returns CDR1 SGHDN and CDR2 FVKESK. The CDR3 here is CASSQNRGLRNNEQFF. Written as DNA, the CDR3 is TGTGCCAGCAGCCAGAACAGGGGATTACGGAACAATGAGCAGTTCTTC.

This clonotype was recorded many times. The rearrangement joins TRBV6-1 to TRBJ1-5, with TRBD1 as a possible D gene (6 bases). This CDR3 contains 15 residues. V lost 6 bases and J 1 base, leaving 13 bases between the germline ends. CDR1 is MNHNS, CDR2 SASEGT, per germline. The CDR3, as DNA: TGTGCCAGCAGCAGAACAGGGATAAGCAATCAGCCCCAGCATTTT. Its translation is CASSRTGISNQPQHF.